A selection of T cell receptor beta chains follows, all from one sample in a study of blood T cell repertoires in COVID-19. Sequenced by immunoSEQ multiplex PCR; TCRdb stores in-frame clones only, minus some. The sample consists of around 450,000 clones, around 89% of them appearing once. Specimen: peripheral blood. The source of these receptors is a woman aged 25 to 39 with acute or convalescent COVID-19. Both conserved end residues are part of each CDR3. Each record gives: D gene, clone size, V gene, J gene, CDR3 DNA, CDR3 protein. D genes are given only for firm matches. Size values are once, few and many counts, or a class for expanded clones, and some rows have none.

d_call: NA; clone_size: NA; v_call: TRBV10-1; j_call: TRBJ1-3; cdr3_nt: TGCGCCAGCAGCCGGGGCTCTGGAAACACCATATATTTT; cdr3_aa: CASSRGSGNTIYF
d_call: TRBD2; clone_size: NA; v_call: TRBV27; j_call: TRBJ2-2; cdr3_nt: TGTGCCAGCAACCTCCGCTCTAGCGGGGGGGCGACCGGGGAGCTGTTTTTT; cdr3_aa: CASNLRSSGGATGELFF
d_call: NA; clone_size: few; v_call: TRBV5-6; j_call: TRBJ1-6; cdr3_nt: TGTGCCAGCAGCCCCCCCGGGGGGGTCAATTCACCCCTCCACTTT; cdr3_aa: CASSPPGGVNSPLHF
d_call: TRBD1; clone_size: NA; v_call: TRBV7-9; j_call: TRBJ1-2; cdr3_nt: TGTGCCAGCAGCAAAAGCCGAACGGACAGGGGGGTCATGGGCTACACCTTC; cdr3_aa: CASSKSRTDRGVMGYTF
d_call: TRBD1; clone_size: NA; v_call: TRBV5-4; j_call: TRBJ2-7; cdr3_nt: TGTGCCAGCAGCTCGAAGGACAGGGTCGAGTACGAGCAGTACTTC; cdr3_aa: CASSSKDRVEYEQYF
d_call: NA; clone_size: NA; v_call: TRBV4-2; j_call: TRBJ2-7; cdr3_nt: TGTGCCAGCAGCCAAGATCCCCGACAGGCCGAGCCCCCCTACGAGCAGTACTTC; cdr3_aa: CASSQDPRQAEPPYEQYF
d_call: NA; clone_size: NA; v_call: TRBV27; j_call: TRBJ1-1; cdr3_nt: TGTGCCAGCAGTTGGGGGGGTCACACTGAAGCTTTCTTT; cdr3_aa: CASSWGGHTEAFF
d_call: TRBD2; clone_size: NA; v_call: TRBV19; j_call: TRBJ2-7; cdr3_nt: TGTGCCAGTAGTATCTTCGGGGGGGCTGGCTACGAGCAGTACTTC; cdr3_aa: CASSIFGGAGYEQYF
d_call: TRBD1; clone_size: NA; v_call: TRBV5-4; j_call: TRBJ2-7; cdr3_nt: TGTGCCAGCAGCTCGTCAGGGGGCGCGGCCCCGTACTTC; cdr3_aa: CASSSSGGAAPYF
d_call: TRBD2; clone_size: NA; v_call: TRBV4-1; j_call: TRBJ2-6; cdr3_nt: TGCGCCAGCAGCCGCGCACGGGGGGGCCAAGGAGCTGGGGCCAACGTCCTGACTTTC; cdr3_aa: CASSRARGGQGAGANVLTF
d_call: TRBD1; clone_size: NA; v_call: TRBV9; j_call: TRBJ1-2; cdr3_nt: TGTGCCAGCACCCAGGGACAGAACTATGGCTACACCTTC; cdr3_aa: CASTQGQNYGYTF
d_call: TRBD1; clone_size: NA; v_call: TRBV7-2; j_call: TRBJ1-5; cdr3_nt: TGTGCCAGCGGAGACAGGGCCAATCAGCCCCAGCATTTT; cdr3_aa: CASGDRANQPQHF
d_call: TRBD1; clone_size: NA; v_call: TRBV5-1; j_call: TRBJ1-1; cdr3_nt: TGCGCCAGCAGCTTTTCCCAGGGGGGTTGGACTGAAGCTTTCTTT; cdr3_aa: CASSFSQGGWTEAFF
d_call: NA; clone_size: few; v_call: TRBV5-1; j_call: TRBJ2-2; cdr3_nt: TGCGCCAGCAGCTTGGGGCAGGGCTCCGGGGAGCTGTTTTTT; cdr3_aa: CASSLGQGSGELFF
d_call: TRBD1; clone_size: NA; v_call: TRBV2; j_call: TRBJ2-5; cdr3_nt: TGTGCCAGCAGTGAAGCCGGGACAGGGGGCGGAGAGACCCAGTACTTC; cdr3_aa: CASSEAGTGGGETQYF